The source of this T cell receptor (beta chain) is a study of shared clonotypes between healthy human individuals. As concerns this clone: It is likely a read error: a sequence one base away is far more abundant. Other nucleotide sequences from this sample produce the same CDR3.

Produced via immunoSEQ multiplex PCR; TCRdb's table is partial and in-frame only. Of about 500,000 clones detected, around 77% appear once; the ten largest clones hold around 12%. Sample: PBMCs. This receptor was taken from a woman in her 40s in good health. Some clones in this sample may be carry-over from other donors' samples.

CDR3 sequence reads: CASSAGTSTDTQYF. The CDR3 DNA sequence: TGCGCCAGCAGCGCGGGGACTAGCACAGATACACAGTATTTT. The chain has TRBV5-1 and TRBJ2-3, with 9 bases matching TRBD2. Looked up from germline, CDR1 is SGHRS and CDR2 is YFSETQ. CDR3 length: 14 residues.